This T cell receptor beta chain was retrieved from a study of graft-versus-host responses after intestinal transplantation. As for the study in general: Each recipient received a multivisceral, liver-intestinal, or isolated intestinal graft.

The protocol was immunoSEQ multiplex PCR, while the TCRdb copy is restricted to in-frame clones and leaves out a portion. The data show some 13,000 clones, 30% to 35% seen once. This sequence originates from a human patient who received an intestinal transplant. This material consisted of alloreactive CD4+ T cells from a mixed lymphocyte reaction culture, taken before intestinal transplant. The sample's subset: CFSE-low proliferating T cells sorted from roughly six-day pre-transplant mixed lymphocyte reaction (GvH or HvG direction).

CDR3 coding DNA: TGTGCCAGCAGCTTAGCGGGAGGGATCTCCTACGAGCAGTACTTC. Residues: CASSLAGGISYEQYF. The rearrangement joins TRBV5-4 to TRBJ2-7, with 10 positions matching TRBD2. The CDR3 has 15 residues. Germline-derived CDR1 and CDR2 are SGHNT and YYREEE (reference sequence). Trimming cost V 2 bases and J 0 bases; bases outside gene matches: 2.